The following is a TCR beta chain sequence with its context. Sequencing was performed with immunoSEQ multiplex PCR; in TCRdb, only in-frame clones are kept and a portion is missing. The sample yields a few hundred thousand clones, 60% to 70% seen once. This record comes from a study of shared clonotypes between healthy human individuals. The CDR3 sequence is 16 residues long. V gave up 1 base and J gave up 2 bases; unmatched junction bases: 7. CDR1 and CDR2 from the germline V gene are SGHRS and YFSETQ. The chain uses TRBV5-1 and TRBJ2-5, with 8 bases lining up with TRBD2. The sequence came from a man younger than 45 in good health. The sample was memory CD4+ T cells sorted from blood. Subset of the sample: CD45RA-negative fraction. This chain's CDR3 is CASSLYPGGIQETQYF. CDR3 DNA sequence: TGCGCCAGCAGCTTGTATCCGGGAGGGATACAAGAGACCCAGTACTTC.